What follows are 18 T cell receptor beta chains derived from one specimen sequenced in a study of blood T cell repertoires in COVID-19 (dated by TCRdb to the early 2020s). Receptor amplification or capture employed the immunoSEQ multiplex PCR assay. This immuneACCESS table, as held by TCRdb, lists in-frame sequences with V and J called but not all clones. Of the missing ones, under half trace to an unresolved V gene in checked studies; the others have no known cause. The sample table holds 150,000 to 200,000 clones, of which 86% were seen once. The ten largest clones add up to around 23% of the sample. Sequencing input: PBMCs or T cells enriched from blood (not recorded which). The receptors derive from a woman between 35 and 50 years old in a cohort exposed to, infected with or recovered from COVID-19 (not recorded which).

The CDR3 region has the DNA TGTGCCAGCACGAACCCTCCCGGGACAGGTGGCTACACCTTC. It codes for CASTNPPGTGGYTF. The gene calls are TRBV27 and TRBJ1-2; 8 nucleotides match TRBD1. Germline V lookup: CDR1 MNHEY, CDR2 SMNVEV (reference sequence). The CDR3 loop spans 14 amino acids. Trimming took 7 bases from V and 7 from J; bases not matched to a gene: 11.

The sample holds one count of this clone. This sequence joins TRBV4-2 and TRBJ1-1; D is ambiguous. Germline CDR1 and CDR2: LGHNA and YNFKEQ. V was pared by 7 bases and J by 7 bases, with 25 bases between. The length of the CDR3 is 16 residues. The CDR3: CASTRSPTWEKVEAFF. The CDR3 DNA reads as TGTGCCAGCACGCGCTCCCCGACTTGGGAGAAGGTTGAAGCTTTCTTT.

The CDR3 region has the DNA TGTGCCAGCAAACTCGAGACAGCGAACACTGAAGCTTTCTTT. Residues: CASKLETANTEAFF. The chain joins TRBV28 to TRBJ1-1, with D possibly being TRBD1 (5 bases). The CDR3 is 14 residues long. Germline V lookup: CDR1 MDHEN, CDR2 SYDVKM. Between the trimmed V and J ends, which lost 7 bases and 1 base, there was a span of 13 bases.

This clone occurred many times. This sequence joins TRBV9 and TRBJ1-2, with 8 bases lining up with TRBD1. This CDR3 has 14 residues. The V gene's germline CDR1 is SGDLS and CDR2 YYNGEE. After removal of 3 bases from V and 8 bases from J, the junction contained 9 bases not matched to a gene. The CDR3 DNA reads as TGTGCCAGCAGCGAGGACAGGGAAATCCTAGGCTACACCTTC. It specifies CASSEDREILGYTF.

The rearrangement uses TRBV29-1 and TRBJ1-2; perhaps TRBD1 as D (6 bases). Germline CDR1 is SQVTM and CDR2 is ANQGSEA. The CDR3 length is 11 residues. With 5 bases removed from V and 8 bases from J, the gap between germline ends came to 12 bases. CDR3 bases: TGCAGCGTTCCACAGGGTGACGGCTACACCTTC. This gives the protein CSVPQGDGYTF.

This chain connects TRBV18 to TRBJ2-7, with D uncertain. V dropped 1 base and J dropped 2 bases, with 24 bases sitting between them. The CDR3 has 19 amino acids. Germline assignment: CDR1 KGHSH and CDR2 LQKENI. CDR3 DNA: TGTGCCAGCTCACCACAAACTCTCGGGTTCGGAACGGCCACCTACGAGCAGTACTTC. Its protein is CASSPQTLGFGTATYEQYF.

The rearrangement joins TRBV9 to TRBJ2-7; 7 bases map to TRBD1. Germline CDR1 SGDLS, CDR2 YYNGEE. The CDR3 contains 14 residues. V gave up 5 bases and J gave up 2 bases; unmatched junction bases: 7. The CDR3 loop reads CASSPRDSPYEQYF. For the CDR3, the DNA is TGTGCCAGCAGTCCCAGGGACAGTCCCTACGAGCAGTACTTC.

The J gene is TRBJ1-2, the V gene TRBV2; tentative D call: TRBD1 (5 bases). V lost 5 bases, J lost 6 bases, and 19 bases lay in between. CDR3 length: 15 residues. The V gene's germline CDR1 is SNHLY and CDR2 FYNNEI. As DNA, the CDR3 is TGTGCCAGCAGTTCCCTCCTGGAGGGGCCAGATGGCTACACCTTC. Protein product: CASSSLLEGPDGYTF.

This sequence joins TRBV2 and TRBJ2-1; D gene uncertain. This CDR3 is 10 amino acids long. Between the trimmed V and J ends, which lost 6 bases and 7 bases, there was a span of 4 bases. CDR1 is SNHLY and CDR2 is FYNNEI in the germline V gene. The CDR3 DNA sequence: TGTGCCAGCAGCAGAAATGAGCAGTTCTTC. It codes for CASSRNEQFF.

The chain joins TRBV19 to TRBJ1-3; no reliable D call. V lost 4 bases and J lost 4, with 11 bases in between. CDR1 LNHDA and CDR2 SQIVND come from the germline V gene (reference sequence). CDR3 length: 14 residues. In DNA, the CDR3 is TGTGCCAGTAGTACGCGGAGAGTGGGAAACACCATATATTTT. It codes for CASSTRRVGNTIYF.

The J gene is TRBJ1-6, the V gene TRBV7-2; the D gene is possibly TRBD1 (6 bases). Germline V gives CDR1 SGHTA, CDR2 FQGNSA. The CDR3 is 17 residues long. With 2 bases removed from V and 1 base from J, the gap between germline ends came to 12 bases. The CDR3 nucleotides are TGTGCCAGCAGCTTATACAGGGTTGGGTCCTATAATTCACCCCTCCACTTT. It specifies CASSLYRVGSYNSPLHF.

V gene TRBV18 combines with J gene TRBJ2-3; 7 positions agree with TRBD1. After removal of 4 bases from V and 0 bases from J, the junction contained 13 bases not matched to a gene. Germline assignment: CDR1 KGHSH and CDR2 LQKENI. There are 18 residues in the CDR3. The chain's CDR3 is CASSRPLQGSRSTDTQYF. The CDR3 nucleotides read TGTGCCAGCTCACGACCGCTACAGGGGTCCCGGAGCACAGATACGCAGTATTTT.

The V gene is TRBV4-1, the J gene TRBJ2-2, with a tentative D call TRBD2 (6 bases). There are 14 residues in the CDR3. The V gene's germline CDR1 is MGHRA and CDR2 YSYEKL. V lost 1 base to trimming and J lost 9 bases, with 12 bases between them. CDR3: CASSQGRGGRELFF. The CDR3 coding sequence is TGCGCCAGCAGCCAAGGAAGGGGAGGCAGGGAGCTGTTTTTT.

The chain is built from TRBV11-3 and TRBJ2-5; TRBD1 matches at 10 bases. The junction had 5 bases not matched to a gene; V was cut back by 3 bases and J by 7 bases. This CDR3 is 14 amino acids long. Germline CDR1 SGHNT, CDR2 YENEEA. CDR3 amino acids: CASSLDRGFGTQYF. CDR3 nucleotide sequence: TGTGCCAGCAGCTTGGACAGGGGGTTCGGGACCCAGTACTTC. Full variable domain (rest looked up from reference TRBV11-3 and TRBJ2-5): EAGVVQSPRYKIIEKKQPVAFWCNPISGHNTLYWYLQNLGQGPELLIRYENEEAVDDSQLPKDRFSAERLKGVDSTLKIQPAELGDSAVYLCASSLDRGFGTQYFGPGTRLLVL.

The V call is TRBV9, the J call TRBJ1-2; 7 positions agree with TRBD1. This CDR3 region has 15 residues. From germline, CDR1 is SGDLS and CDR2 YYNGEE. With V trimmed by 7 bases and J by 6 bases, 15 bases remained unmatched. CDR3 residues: CASGRGPGGVNGYTF. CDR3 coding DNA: TGTGCCAGCGGTCGAGGGCCAGGGGGTGTCAATGGCTACACCTTC.

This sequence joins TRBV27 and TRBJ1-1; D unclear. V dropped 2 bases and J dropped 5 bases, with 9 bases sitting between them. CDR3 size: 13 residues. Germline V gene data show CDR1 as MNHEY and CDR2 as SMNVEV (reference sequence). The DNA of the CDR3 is TGTGCCAGCAGTTTAAGTCGGGATACTGAAGCTTTCTTT. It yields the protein CASSLSRDTEAFF.

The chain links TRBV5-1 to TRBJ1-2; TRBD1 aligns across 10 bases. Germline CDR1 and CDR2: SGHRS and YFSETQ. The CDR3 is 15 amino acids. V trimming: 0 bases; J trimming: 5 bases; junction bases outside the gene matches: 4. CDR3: CASSLETGGSYGYTF. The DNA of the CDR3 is TGCGCCAGCAGCTTGGAGACAGGGGGCTCGTATGGCTACACCTTC. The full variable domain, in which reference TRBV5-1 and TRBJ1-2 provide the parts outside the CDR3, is KAGVTQTPRYLIKTRGQQVTLSCSPISGHRSVSWYQQTPGQGLQFLFEYFSETQRNKGNFPGRFSGRQFSNSRSEMNVSTLELGDSALYLCASSLETGGSYGYTFGSGTRLTVV.

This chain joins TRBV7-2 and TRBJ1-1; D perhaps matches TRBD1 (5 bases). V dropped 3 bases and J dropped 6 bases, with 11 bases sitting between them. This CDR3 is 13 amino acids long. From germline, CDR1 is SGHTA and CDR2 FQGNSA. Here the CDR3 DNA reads TGTGCCAGCAGCTTGTTACGGGGGGCTGAAGCTTTCTTT. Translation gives CASSLLRGAEAFF. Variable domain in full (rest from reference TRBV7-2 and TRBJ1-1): GAGVSQSPSNKVTEKGKDVELRCDPISGHTALYWYRQSLGQGLEFLIYFQGNSAPDKSGLPSDRFSAERTGGSVSTLTIQRTQQEDSAVYLCASSLLRGAEAFFGQGTRLTVV.